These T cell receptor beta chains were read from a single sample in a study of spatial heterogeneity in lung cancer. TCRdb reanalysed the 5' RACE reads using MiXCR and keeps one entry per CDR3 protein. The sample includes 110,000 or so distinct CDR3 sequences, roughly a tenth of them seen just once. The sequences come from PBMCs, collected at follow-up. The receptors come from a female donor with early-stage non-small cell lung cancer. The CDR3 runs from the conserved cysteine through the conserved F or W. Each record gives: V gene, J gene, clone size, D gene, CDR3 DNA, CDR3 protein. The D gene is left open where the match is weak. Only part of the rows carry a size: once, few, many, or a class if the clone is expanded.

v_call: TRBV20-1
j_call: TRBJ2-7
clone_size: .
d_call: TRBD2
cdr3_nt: TGCAGTGCTAGAGCTTTAAGACTAGCGGGAGGGTCCTACGAGCAGTACTTC
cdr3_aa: CSARALRLAGGSYEQYF

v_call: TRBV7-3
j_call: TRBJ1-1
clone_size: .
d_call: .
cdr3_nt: TGTGCCAGCAGCTTAACCCGGGACGGAAACACTGAAGCTTTCTTT
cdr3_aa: CASSLTRDGNTEAFF

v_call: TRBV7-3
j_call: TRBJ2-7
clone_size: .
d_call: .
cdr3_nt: TGTGCCAGCAGCCTTTCTGAAAGGGGACTCCGAGGGCCTAGCAATGAGCAGTACTTC
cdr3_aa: CASSLSERGLRGPSNEQYF

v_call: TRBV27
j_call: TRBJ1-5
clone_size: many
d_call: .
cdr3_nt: TGTGCCAGCAGATATACCGGGGGCAATCAGCCCCAGCATTTT
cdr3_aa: CASRYTGGNQPQHF

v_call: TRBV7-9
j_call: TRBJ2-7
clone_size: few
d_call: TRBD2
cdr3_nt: TGTGCCAGCAGCCCAGGGACTAGCGGGAGGCACGAGCAGTACTTC
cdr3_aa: CASSPGTSGRHEQYF

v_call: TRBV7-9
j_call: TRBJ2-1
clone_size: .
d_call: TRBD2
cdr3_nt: TGTGCCAGCAGCTTAGGAGCGGGAGCGTGGGGTGAGCAGTTCTTC
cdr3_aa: CASSLGAGAWGEQFF

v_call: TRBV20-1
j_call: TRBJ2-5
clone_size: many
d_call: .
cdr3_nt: TGCAGTGCTCCTGACTCGATTCAGCAAGAGACCCAGTACTTC
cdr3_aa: CSAPDSIQQETQYF

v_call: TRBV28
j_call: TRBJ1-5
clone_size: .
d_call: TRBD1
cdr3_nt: TGTGCCAGCAGTGGCACAGGGGCGCCTCAGCCCCAGCATTTT
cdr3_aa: CASSGTGAPQPQHF

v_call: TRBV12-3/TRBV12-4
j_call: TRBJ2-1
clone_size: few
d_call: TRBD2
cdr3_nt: TGTGCCAGCAGCCCCCCCTACGAGCGGGAGAGGAACAATGAGCAGTTCTTC
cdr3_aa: CASSPPYERERNNEQFF

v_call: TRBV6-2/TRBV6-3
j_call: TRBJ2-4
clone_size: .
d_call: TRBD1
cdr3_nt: TGTGCCAGCGGACCCTCGGGACAGGAGAACATTCAGTACTTC
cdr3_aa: CASGPSGQENIQYF

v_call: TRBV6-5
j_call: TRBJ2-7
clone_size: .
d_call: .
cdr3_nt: TGTGCCAGCAGCAGAGACCAAAGACTATACGAGCAGTACTTC
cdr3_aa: CASSRDQRLYEQYF

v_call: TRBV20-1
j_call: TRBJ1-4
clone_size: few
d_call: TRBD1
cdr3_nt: TGCAGTGTTCGGACAGGAGGCGCAACTAATGAAAAACTGTTTTTT
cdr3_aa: CSVRTGGATNEKLFF

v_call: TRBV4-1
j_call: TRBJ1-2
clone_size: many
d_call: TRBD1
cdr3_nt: TGCGCCAGCAGCCATTGGTTGAAGGACAGGGTCGGAGGCTACACCTTC
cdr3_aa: CASSHWLKDRVGGYTF

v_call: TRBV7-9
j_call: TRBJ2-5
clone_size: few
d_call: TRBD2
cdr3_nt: TGTGCCAGCAGCTTAAACCGGCGGGAGGGAGAGACCCAGTACTTC
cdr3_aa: CASSLNRREGETQYF

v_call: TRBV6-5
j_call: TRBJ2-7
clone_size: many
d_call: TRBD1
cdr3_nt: TGTGCCAGCAGTGACCGGGACAGGGGATATTATCAGAACGAGCAGTACTTC
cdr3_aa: CASSDRDRGYYQNEQYF

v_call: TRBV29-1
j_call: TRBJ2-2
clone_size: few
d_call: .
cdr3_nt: TGCAGCGTTGAAGGGTGGCTACACGCGAACACCGGGGAGCTGTTTTTT
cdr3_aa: CSVEGWLHANTGELFF

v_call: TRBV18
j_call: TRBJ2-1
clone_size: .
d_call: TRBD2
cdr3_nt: TGTGCCAGCTCATACGGGAGGGACAATGAGCAGTTCTTC
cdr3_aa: CASSYGRDNEQFF

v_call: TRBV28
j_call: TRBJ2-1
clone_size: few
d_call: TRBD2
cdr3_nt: TGTGCCAGTAGCGGGAGATTTAATGAGCAGTTCTTC
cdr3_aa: CASSGRFNEQFF

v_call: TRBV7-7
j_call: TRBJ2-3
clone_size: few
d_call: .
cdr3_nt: TGTGCCAGCAGCTTAGGTATGGGGATGACAGATACGCAGTATTTT
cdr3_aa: CASSLGMGMTDTQYF

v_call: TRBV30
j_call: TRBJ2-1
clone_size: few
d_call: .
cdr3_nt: TGTGCCTGGGCCCGAAGTCGCCATGAGCAGTTATTC
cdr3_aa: CAWARSRHEQLF

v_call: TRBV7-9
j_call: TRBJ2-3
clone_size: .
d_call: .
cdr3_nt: TGTGCCAGCAGCACCTTTGGAGGGCAGACAGATACGCAGTATTTT
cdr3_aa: CASSTFGGQTDTQYF

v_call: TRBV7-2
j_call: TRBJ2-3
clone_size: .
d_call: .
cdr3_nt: TGTGCCAGCAGCTTAGCTGGGACTTTTAGCACAGATACGCAGTATTTT
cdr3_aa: CASSLAGTFSTDTQYF

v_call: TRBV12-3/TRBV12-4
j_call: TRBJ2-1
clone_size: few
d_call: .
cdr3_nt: TGTGCCAGCAGTTCCCCTTACCCCTACAATGAGCAGTTCTTC
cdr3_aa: CASSSPYPYNEQFF

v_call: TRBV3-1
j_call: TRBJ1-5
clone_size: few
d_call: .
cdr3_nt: TGTGCCAGCAGCCAATCTCTCATTAATCAGCCCCAGCATTTT
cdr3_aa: CASSQSLINQPQHF

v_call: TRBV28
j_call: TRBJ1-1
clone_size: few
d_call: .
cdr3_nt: TGTGCCAGCAGTTGGGACAACACTGAAGCTTTCTTT
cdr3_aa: CASSWDNTEAFF

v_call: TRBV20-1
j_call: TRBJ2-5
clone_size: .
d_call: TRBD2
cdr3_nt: TGCAGTGCTTTATCCGTACTAGCGGGAGCGGGTGGAGAGACCCAGTACTTC
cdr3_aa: CSALSVLAGAGGETQYF

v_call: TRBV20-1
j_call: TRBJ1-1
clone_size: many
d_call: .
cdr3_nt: TGCAGTGCGCGGGAGGCACAGGACACTGAAGCTTTCTTT
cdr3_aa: CSAREAQDTEAFF

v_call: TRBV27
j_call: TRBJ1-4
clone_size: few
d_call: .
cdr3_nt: TGTGCCAGCAGTTATCTAGGGACCGCCAATGAAAAACTGTTTTTT
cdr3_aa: CASSYLGTANEKLFF

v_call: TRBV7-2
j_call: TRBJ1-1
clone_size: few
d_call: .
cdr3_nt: TGTGCCAGCAGCTCATTCGCCCTATTGAACACTGAAGCTTTCTTT
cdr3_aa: CASSSFALLNTEAFF

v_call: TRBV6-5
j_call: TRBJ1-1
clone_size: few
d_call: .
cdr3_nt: TGTGCCAGCAGCGGGGGACGGACTCGTAGGGGCACTGAAGCTTTCTTT
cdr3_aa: CASSGGRTRRGTEAFF

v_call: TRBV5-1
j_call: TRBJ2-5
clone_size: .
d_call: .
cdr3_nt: TGCGCCAGCAGGCCCCAGGGAGAGACCCAGTACTTC
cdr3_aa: CASRPQGETQYF

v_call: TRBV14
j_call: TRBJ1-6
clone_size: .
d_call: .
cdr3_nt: TGTGCCAGCCAGGTCTTTTATAATTCACCCCTCCACTTT
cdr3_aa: CASQVFYNSPLHF

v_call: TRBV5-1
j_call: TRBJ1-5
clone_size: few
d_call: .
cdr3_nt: TGCGCCAGCAGCTTGACAGGGTCCCAGCCCCAGCATTTT
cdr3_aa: CASSLTGSQPQHF

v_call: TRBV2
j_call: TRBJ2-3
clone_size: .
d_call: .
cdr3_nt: TGTGCCAGCAACCCGGGACGAGGAACAGATACGCAGTATTTT
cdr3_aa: CASNPGRGTDTQYF

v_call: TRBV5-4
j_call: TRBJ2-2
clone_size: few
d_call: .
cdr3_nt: TGTGCCAGCAGCCCCAGGGGCCGGGGTGGGCACACCGGGGAGCTGTTTTTT
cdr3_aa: CASSPRGRGGHTGELFF

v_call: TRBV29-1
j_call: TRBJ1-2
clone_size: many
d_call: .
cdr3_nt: TGCAGCGTTGGAGGATGGGGGGAAAGCGGCTACACCTTC
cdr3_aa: CSVGGWGESGYTF

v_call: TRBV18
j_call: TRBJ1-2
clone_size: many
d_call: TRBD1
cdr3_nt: TGTGCCAGCTCACCACCCGACAGGGTCCACGGCTACACCTTC
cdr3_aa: CASSPPDRVHGYTF

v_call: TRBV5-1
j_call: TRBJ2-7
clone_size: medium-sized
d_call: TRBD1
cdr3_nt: TGCGCCAGCAGCTTCCAGGGGGCCCTTAGCGAGCAGTACTTC
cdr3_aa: CASSFQGALSEQYF

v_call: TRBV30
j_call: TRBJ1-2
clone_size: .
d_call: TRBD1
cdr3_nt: TGTGCCTGGGGAACAGGGGGCTCCTTCGGTGGAGGCTACACCTTC
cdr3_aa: CAWGTGGSFGGGYTF

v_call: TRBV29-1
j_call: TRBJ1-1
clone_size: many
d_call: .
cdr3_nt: TGCAGCGTTGAAGATCAGGGTGCCACTGAAGCTTTCTTT
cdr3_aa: CSVEDQGATEAFF

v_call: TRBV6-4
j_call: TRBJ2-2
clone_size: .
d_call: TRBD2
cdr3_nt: TGTGCCAGCAGTGTTTCAGGGACTAGATCTGCCGGGGAGCTGTTTTTT
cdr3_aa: CASSVSGTRSAGELFF

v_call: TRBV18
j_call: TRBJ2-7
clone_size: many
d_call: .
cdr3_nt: TGTGCCAGCGGGACCACCGCCAACTACGAGCAGTACTTC
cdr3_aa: CASGTTANYEQYF

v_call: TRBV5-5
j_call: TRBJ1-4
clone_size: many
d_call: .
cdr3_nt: TGTGCCAGCAGCCCGACAGTTTATAATGAAAAACTGTTTTTT
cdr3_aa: CASSPTVYNEKLFF

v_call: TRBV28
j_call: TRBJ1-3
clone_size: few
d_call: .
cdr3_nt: TGTGCCAGCAGTTTAAGGCCAGGGCATGGAAACACCATATATTTT
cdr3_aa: CASSLRPGHGNTIYF

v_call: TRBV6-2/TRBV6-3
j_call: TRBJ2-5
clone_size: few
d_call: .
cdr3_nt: TGTGCCAGCAGTTCGAATCAGCTAAGAGAGACCCAGTACTTC
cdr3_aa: CASSSNQLRETQYF

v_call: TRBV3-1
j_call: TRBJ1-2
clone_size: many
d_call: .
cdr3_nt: TGTGCCAGCAGCACAAGAGCTAACTATGGCTACACCTTC
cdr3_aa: CASSTRANYGYTF

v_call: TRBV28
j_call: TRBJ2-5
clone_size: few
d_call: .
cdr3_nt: TGTGCCAGCAGCAACCCCAGGGTCGCGACCGGGACCCAGTACTTC
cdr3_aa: CASSNPRVATGTQYF

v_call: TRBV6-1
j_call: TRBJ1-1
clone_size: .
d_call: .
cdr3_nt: TGTGCCAGCAGGATTACAGGGAACACTGAAGCTTTCTTT
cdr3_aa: CASRITGNTEAFF

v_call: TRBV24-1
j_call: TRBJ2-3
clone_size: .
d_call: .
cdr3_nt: TGTGCCACCAGTGAATTGACAGGTCATCACACAGATACGCAGTATTTT
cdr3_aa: CATSELTGHHTDTQYF

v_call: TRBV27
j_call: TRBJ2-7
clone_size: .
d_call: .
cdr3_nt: TGTGCGACGGCCCGGAGTCCCTACGAGCAGTACTTC
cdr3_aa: CATARSPYEQYF

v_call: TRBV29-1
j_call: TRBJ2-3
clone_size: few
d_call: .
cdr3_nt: TGCAGCGTTGTTACGCAGATCATAGATACGCAGTATTTT
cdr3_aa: CSVVTQIIDTQYF

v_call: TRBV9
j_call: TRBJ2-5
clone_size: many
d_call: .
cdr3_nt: TGTGCCAGCAGCGTAAACGTACAGCGGGAAGAGACCCAGTACTTC
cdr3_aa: CASSVNVQREETQYF

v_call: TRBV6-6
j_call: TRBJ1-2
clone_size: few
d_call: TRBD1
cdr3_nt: TGTGCCAGCAGTACGTGGACAGGGGGCAAGACAAACTATGGCTACACCTTC
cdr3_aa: CASSTWTGGKTNYGYTF

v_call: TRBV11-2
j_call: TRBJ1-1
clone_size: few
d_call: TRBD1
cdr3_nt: TGTGCCAGCCATACCCAGGGGGACGGCACTGAAGCTTTCTTT
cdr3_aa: CASHTQGDGTEAFF

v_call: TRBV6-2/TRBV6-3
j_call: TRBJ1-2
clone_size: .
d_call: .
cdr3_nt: TGTGCCAGCAGTTACGGAACAGGGTTCGGCTACACCTTC
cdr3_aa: CASSYGTGFGYTF

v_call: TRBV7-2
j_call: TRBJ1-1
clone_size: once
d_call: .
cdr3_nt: TGTGCCAGCAGGCGGGCAGGGTTCAACACTGAAGCTTTCTTT
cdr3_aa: CASRRAGFNTEAFF

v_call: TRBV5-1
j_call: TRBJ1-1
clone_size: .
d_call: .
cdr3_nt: TGCGCCAGCAGCTTGGGCCTCAGGACAGATATGAACACTGAAGCTTTCTTT
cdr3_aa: CASSLGLRTDMNTEAFF

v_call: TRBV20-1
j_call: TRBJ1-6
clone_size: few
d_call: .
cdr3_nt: TGCAGTGCCCAGACAGGACGGAATAATTCACCCCTCCACTTT
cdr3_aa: CSAQTGRNNSPLHF

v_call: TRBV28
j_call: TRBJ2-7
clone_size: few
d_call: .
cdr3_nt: TGTGCCAGCAGTTTGTCTGGGCCGAACTACGAGCAGTACTTC
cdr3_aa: CASSLSGPNYEQYF

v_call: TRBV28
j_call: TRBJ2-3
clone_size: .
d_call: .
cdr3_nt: TGTGCCAGCAGTTTAAATGCCCTCGCGGGGAGTAGCACAGATACGCAGTATTTT
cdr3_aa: CASSLNALAGSSTDTQYF